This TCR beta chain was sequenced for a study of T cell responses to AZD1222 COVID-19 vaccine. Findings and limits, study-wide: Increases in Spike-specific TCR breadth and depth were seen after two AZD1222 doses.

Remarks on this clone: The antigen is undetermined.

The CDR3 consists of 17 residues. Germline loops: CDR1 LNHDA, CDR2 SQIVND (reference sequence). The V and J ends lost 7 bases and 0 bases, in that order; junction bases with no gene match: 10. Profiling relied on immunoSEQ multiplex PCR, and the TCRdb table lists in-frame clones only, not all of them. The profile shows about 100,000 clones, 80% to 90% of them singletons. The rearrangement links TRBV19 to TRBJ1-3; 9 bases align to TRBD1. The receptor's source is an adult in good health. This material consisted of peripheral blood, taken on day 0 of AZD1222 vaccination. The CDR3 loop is CASTGQGHRSSGNTIYF. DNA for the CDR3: TGTGCCAGTACGGGACAGGGTCATCGGAGCTCTGGAAACACCATATATTTT. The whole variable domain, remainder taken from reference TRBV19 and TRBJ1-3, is DGGITQSPKYLFRKEGQNVTLSCEQNLNHDAMYWYRQDPGQGLRLIYYSQIVNDFQKGDIAEGYSVSREKKESFPLTVTSAQKNPTAFYLCASTGQGHRSSGNTIYFGEGSWLTVV.